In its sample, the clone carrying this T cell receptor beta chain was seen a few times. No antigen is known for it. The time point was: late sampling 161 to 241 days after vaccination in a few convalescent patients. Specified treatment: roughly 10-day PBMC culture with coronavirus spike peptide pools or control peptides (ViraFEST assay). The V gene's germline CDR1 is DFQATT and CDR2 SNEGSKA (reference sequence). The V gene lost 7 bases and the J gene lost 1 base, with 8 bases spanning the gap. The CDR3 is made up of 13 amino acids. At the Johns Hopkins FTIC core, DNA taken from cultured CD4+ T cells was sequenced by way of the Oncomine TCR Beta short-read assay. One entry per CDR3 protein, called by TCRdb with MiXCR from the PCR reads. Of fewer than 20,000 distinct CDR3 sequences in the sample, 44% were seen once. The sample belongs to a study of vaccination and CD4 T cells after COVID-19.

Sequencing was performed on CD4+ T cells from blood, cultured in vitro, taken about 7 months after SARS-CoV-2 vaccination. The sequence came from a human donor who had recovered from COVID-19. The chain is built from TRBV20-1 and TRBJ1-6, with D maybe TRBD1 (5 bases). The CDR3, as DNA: TGCAGTGGCCAGGGATCCTATAATTCACCCCTCCACTTT. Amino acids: CSGQGSYNSPLHF.